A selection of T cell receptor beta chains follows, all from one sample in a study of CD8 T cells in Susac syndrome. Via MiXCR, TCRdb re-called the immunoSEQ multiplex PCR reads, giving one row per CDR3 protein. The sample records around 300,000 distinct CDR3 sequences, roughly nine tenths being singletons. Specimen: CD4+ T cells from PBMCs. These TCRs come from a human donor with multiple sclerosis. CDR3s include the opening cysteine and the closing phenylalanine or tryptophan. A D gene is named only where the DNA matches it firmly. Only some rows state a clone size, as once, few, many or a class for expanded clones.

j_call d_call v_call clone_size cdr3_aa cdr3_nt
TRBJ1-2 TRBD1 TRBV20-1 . CSALPNGQVYGYTF TGCAGTGCTCTCCCCAATGGACAGGTTTACGGCTACACCTTC
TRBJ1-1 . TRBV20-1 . CSARADAHTEAFF TGCAGTGCTAGAGCCGATGCGCACACTGAAGCTTTCTTT
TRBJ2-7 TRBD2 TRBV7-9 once CASSSGGGTSYRVYEQYF TGTGCCAGCAGCTCCGGGGGGGGGACTAGCTACCGAGTCTACGAGCAGTACTTC
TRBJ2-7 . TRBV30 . CAWRRGDRSSYEQYF TGTGCCTGGAGGAGAGGGGACCGGAGCTCCTACGAGCAGTACTTC
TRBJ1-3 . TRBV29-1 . CSVESSGNTIYF TGCAGCGTTGAATCCTCTGGAAACACCATATATTTT
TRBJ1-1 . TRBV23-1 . CASSQSPGAAFF TGCGCCAGCAGTCAATCTCCAGGGGCAGCTTTCTTT
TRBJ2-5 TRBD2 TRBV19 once CASSITASGGAGETQYF TGTGCCAGTAGTATCACGGCTAGCGGGGGGGCCGGGGAGACCCAGTACTTC
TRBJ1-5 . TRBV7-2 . CASSFGRDNQPQHF TGTGCCAGCAGCTTTGGCAGAGATAATCAGCCCCAGCATTTT
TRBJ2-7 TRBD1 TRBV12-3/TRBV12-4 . CASGTGLDEQYF TGTGCCAGCGGGACAGGTCTCGACGAGCAGTACTTC
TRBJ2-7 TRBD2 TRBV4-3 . CASSQASGRYSEQYF TGCGCCAGCAGCCAAGCAAGCGGGAGATACTCCGAGCAGTACTTC
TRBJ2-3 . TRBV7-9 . CASSLGLASTDTQYF TGTGCCAGCAGCTTGGGGCTAGCCAGCACAGATACGCAGTATTTT
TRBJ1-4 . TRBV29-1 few CSVGGAEKLFF TGCAGCGTTGGAGGTGCTGAAAAACTGTTTTTT
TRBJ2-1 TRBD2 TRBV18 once CASSPASGGAYNEQFF TGTGCCAGCTCACCGGCTAGCGGGGGTGCCTACAATGAGCAGTTCTTC
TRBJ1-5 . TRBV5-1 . CASSPRDTGVYQPQHF TGCGCCAGCAGCCCTCGGGACACGGGGGTCTATCAGCCCCAGCATTTT
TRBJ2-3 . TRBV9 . CASSVRQGTDTQYF TGTGCCAGCAGCGTCCGACAGGGCACAGATACGCAGTATTTT
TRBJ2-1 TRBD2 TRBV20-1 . CSARDSGRAGEQFF TGCAGTGCTAGAGATAGCGGGAGGGCCGGGGAGCAGTTCTTC
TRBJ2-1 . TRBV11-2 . CASSPHPVYNEQFF TGTGCCAGCAGCCCGCATCCCGTTTACAATGAGCAGTTCTTC
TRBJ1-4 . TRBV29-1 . CSVAGGTSVGEKLFF TGCAGCGTTGCGGGCGGGACCTCGGTGGGAGAAAAACTGTTTTTT
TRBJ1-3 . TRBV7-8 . CASSLDWGSAGNTIYF TGTGCCAGCAGCTTAGATTGGGGGTCCGCTGGAAACACCATATATTTT
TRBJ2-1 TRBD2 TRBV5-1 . CASSLTGTSGSMDEQFF TGCGCCAGCAGCTTAACCGGGACTAGCGGGAGTATGGATGAGCAGTTCTTC
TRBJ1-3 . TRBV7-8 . CASSLLGGAGNTIYF TGTGCCAGCAGCTTACTCGGAGGCGCTGGAAACACCATATATTTT
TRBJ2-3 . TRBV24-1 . CATSAIGSGEDTQYF TGTGCCACCAGTGCCATCGGTTCAGGGGAAGATACGCAGTATTTT
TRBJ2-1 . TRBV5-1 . CASSLAIDGDNEQFF TGCGCCAGCAGCCTGGCAATCGACGGAGACAATGAGCAGTTCTTC
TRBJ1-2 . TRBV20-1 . CSAIGDTNYGYTF TGCAGTGCCATTGGGGACACTAACTATGGCTACACCTTC
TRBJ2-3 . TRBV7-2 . CASSTQWGTDTQYF TGTGCCAGCAGCACACAGTGGGGTACAGATACGCAGTATTTT
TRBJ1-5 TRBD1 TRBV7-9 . CASSDRANQPQHF TGTGCCAGCAGCGACAGGGCAAATCAGCCCCAGCATTTT
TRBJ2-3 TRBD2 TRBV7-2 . CASSPLAGRHTQYF TGTGCCAGCAGCCCATTAGCGGGAAGACATACGCAGTATTTT
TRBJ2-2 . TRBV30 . CAWIPGVTGELFF TGTGCCTGGATACCCGGGGTGACCGGGGAGCTGTTTTTT
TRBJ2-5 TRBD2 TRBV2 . CASSGTGAGLQETQYF TGTGCCAGCAGTGGGACGGGAGCGGGATTGCAAGAGACCCAGTACTTC
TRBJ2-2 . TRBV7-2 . CASSLSLDLSGELFF TGTGCCAGCAGCTTATCCTTGGACCTCTCCGGGGAGCTGTTTTTT
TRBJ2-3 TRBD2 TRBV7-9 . CASLRLATDTQYF TGTGCCAGCCTCCGACTAGCGACAGATACGCAGTATTTT
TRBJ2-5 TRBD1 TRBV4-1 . CASSQDGTGEETQYF TGCGCCAGCAGCCAAGATGGGACAGGGGAAGAGACCCAGTACTTC